The clone carrying this T cell receptor beta chain appeared many times. Antigen unknown. Construction of the TCR beta libraries employed iRepertoire HTBI primers in conjunction with Arm-PCR of CDR3 regions. TCRdb re-called the multiplex PCR reads through MiXCR, storing one row per CDR3 protein. Among more than 300,000 distinct CDR3 sequences listed, 15% to 19% were seen once. The data belong to a study of regulatory T cells in long-lasting Graves disease. Notes on the study in general: Persistent patients had a count of shared public clonotypes (over 2,500) that exceeded that of new patients (about 930).

This CDR3 has 12 residues. In germline, CDR1 is SEHNR, CDR2 FQNEAQ (reference sequence). V shed 1 base and J shed 3 bases, with 4 bases lying between them. Time point indicated: newly diagnosed GD, antithyroid drugs for less than 3 months. Scientists built the TCR library using RNA that was extracted from PBMCs. This receptor was identified in a female donor with Graves disease. The sequenced sample was peripheral blood mononuclear cells (PBMCs), obtained at new diagnosis, from a patient treated with antithyroid drugs. V usage is TRBV7-9 and J usage is TRBJ2-7; no definite D call. This chain's CDR3 is CASSLVIYEQYF. CDR3 nucleotide sequence: TGTGCCAGCAGCTTAGTAATCTACGAGCAGTACTTC.